A selection of T cell receptor beta chains follows, all from one sample in a study of OX40 agonist ivuxolimab in advanced cancers. Only in-frame clones appear in the TCRdb table, and some are missing; sequencing was by immunoSEQ multiplex PCR. The sample lists about 40,000 clones, about 88% occurring once. The material sequenced was CD4+ or CD8+ T cells sorted from blood, taken in a trial of the OX40 agonist ivuxolimab. Receptors originate from an adult with an advanced solid tumor such as melanoma, head and neck, liver or kidney cancer. The CDR3 runs from the conserved cysteine through the conserved F or W. Each record gives: V gene, J gene, D gene, clone size, CDR3 protein, CDR3 DNA. The D gene is left open where the match is weak. Size values are once, few and many counts, or a class for expanded clones, and some rows have none.

>TRBV7-3|TRBJ2-7|TRBD1|-
CASSLRGPGTGQGEQYF
TGTGCCAGCAGCTTAAGAGGCCCCGGGACAGGGCAAGGCGAGCAGTACTTC
>TRBV14|TRBJ2-3|-|-
CASRAEGGYSTDTQYF
TGTGCCAGCAGAGCCGAGGGGGGTTATAGCACAGATACGCAGTATTTT
>TRBV5-1|TRBJ2-7|-|-
CASYPPGSPSYEQYF
TGCGCCAGTTATCCTCCGGGGTCACCTAGCTACGAGCAGTACTTC
>TRBV18|TRBJ2-6|TRBD1|-
CASSPRQGIYVLTF
TGTGCCAGCTCACCAAGACAGGGAATTTACGTCCTGACTTTC
>TRBV6-6|TRBJ1-2|TRBD1|once
CAGQGDYGYTF
TGTGCCGGACAGGGAGACTATGGCTACACCTTC
>TRBV4-3|TRBJ2-1|-|-
CASSQLGETYEQFF
TGCGCCAGCAGCCAGCTGGGTGAGACATATGAGCAGTTCTTC
>TRBV13|TRBJ2-5|TRBD2|-
CASSSRLAQETQYF
TGTGCCAGCAGCTCGCGACTAGCCCAAGAGACCCAGTACTTC
>TRBV7-7|TRBJ2-2|TRBD1|-
CASSPGTANTGELFF
TGTGCCAGCAGCCCCGGGACAGCGAACACCGGGGAGCTGTTTTTT
>TRBV9|TRBJ2-7|-|-
CASSSPSGGMVSGEQYF
TGTGCCAGCAGCTCACCTTCCGGCGGAATGGTCTCAGGGGAGCAGTACTTC
>TRBV27|TRBJ2-5|-|-
CASSNPTKTGEETQYF
TGTGCCAGCAGCAACCCAACAAAGACGGGTGAGGAGACCCAGTACTTC
>TRBV28|TRBJ2-6|TRBD1|-
CASSLRTGFGANVLTF
TGTGCCAGCAGCCTTCGGACAGGGTTCGGGGCCAACGTCCTGACTTTC
>TRBV4-3|TRBJ2-1|TRBD1|-
CASSQVQGDRRFF
TGCGCCAGCAGCCAAGTTCAGGGGGATCGGAGGTTCTTC
>TRBV13|TRBJ1-2|-|-
CASSSVIAGYTF
TGTGCCAGCAGCTCAGTAATCGCGGGCTACACCTTC
>TRBV5-4|TRBJ2-7|-|-
CASSSVASSPYEQYF
TGTGCCAGCAGCTCCGTGGCATCATCCCCCTACGAGCAGTACTTC
>TRBV27|TRBJ1-1|-|-
CASSLNRQMNTEAFF
TGTGCCAGCAGTTTAAACAGACAAATGAACACTGAAGCTTTCTTT
>TRBV27|TRBJ2-1|-|-
CASSLSTGLYNEQFF
TGTGCCAGCAGTTTGTCAACGGGCCTATACAATGAGCAGTTCTTC
>TRBV4-1|TRBJ2-1|TRBD2|-
CASSQNRGGYNEQFF
TGCGCCAGCAGCCAAAACCGGGGGGGCTACAATGAGCAGTTCTTC
>TRBV5-1|TRBJ1-5|-|-
CASSVDSSNQPQHF
TGCGCCAGCAGCGTAGACAGTAGCAATCAGCCCCAGCATTTT
>TRBV4-2|TRBJ2-3|-|-
CASSQEGGDTQYF
TGTGCCAGCAGCCAAGAGGGCGGGGATACGCAGTATTTT
>TRBV27|TRBJ1-5|-|once
CASSLGTSNQPQHF
TGTGCCAGCAGTTTGGGGACTAGCAATCAGCCCCAGCATTTT
>TRBV5-1|TRBJ1-1|-|-
CASSPGTVNTEAFF
TGCGCCAGCAGCCCCGGGACGGTGAACACTGAAGCTTTCTTT
>TRBV9|TRBJ1-6|-|-
CASSSDTSYNSPLHF
TGTGCCAGCAGCTCGGACACCTCCTATAATTCACCCCTCCACTTT
>TRBV4-3|TRBJ1-5|-|once
CASSQDRWVVDQPQHF
TGCGCCAGCAGCCAAGATAGGTGGGTAGTCGATCAGCCCCAGCATTTT
>TRBV9|TRBJ2-1|-|-
CASSVRGGLSYNEQFF
TGTGCCAGCAGCGTTAGGGGCGGCCTCTCCTACAATGAGCAGTTCTTC
>TRBV5-6|TRBJ1-2|TRBD1|-
CASNRDREGVYGYTF
TGTGCCAGCAACAGAGACAGGGAAGGAGTCTATGGCTACACCTTC
>TRBV6-5|TRBJ1-5|-|-
CASSHTPTEPQHF
TGTGCCAGCAGTCACACGCCTACAGAGCCCCAGCATTTT